Included here is one T cell receptor (beta chain) sequence, with context. TCRdb reprocessed the 5' RACE reads via MiXCR and lists one record per CDR3 protein. The table shows 28,000 or so distinct CDR3 sequences, with around 13% occurring only once. These data originate in a study of spatial heterogeneity in lung cancer. Trimming at V came to 0 bases and at J to 5 bases, leaving 8 bases not matched to a gene. Germline V gives CDR1 ENHRY, CDR2 SYGVKD. The CDR3 length is 16 residues. Time point here: sample taken at primary tumor resection. No cells were sorted before sequencing. The whole RNA sequenced was extracted from tumor, nontumor lung or frozen PBMC. Donation came from approximately 69 patients with untreated early-stage non-small cell lung cancer.

The rearrangement links TRBV10-3 to TRBJ2-7; the match to TRBD1 covers 9 bases. Material: PBMCs, obtained at surgery. This sequence originates from a female donor with early-stage non-small cell lung cancer. The DNA of the CDR3 is TGTGCCATCAGTGAGTCCACCGGGACAGGGTGGCACGAGCAGTACTTC. This encodes CAISESTGTGWHEQYF.